These T cell receptor beta chains were read from a single sample in a study of blood T cell repertoires in COVID-19. The table came from immunoSEQ multiplex PCR; TCRdb's copy has only in-frame clones and leaves some out. Of 190,000 or so clones listed, roughly 80% are singletons. The specimen was PBMCs or T cells enriched from blood (not recorded which). The source is a man aged 35 to 55 who had recovered from COVID-19. The CDR3 runs from the conserved cysteine through the conserved F or W. The D gene is left open where the match is weak. A row's size may be missing; if present it is once, few, many or a size class.

J gene | V gene | clone size | D gene | CDR3 DNA | CDR3 protein
TRBJ1-1 | TRBV5-5 | once | NA | TGTGCCAGCAGCTTCGACAGTAATAGCCCTGAAGCTTTCTTT | CASSFDSNSPEAFF
TRBJ1-1 | TRBV18 | NA | NA | TGTGCCAGCTCACCTGGAGGCGGTGGGAACACTGAAGCTTTCTTT | CASSPGGGGNTEAFF
TRBJ1-3 | TRBV18 | NA | TRBD1 | TGTGCCAGCTCAACCTACAGGGGAGCTGGAAACACCATATATTTT | CASSTYRGAGNTIYF
TRBJ1-3 | TRBV27 | NA | NA | TGTGCCAGCAGTCCCGGTTGGGGGCCTGGAAACACCATATATTTT | CASSPGWGPGNTIYF
TRBJ2-1 | TRBV6-5 | NA | TRBD2 | TGTGCCAGCAGGCCTCTAGCGGTGAATGAGCAGTTCTTC | CASRPLAVNEQFF
TRBJ2-5 | TRBV5-1 | NA | NA | TGCGCCAGCAGCTCAGCGGGTGGGGAGACCCAGTACTTC | CASSSAGGETQYF
TRBJ2-5 | TRBV30 | NA | TRBD2 | TGTGCCTGGAGTAATAGCGGGGGGGCCGAGACCCAGTACTTC | CAWSNSGGAETQYF
TRBJ1-6 | TRBV2 | NA | NA | TGTGCCAGCCGACGACAGAATAATTCACCCCTCCACTTT | CASRRQNNSPLHF
TRBJ2-1 | TRBV5-4 | NA | TRBD1 | TGTGCCAGCAGTCGACAGGGGGCGTACAATGAGCAGTTCTTC | CASSRQGAYNEQFF
TRBJ1-2 | TRBV5-5 | NA | TRBD1 | TGTGCCAGCAGCGTACTGACAGGGATCTATGGCTACACCTTC | CASSVLTGIYGYTF
TRBJ1-4 | TRBV6-5 | once | TRBD1 | TGTGCCAGCAGGACAGGGGCACTTCTGGGGGAAAAACTGTTTTTT | CASRTGALLGEKLFF
TRBJ1-6 | TRBV11-3 | NA | NA | TGTGCCAGCAGCTCCGGGACAATAGATTCACCCCTCCACTTT | CASSSGTIDSPLHF
TRBJ2-2 | TRBV6-5 | NA | NA | TGTGCCAGCAGTTATGGGGTAGGGGGGGACACCGGGGAGCTGTTTTTT | CASSYGVGGDTGELFF
TRBJ2-3 | TRBV7-9 | once | TRBD2 | TGTGCCAGCAGCTTAGGGACTAGCGGGGCCACAGATACGCAGTATTTT | CASSLGTSGATDTQYF
TRBJ1-2 | TRBV19 | NA | NA | TGTGCCAGTAGTCTTCGAACCGGAGAGGGCTATGGCTACACCTTC | CASSLRTGEGYGYTF
TRBJ2-3 | TRBV5-6 | few | TRBD2 | TGTGCCAGCAGCTTAGGCGGGGGGGCCGCAGATACGCAGTATTTT | CASSLGGGAADTQYF
TRBJ1-2 | TRBV5-1 | NA | TRBD1 | TGCGCCAGCAGCCCCGGGACAGGGGATAATGGCTACACCTTC | CASSPGTGDNGYTF
TRBJ1-1 | TRBV6-6 | NA | TRBD1 | TGTGCCAGCAGTCTTATACCGGGACAGGCGCGGATTAAGACTCGGAACGAAGTCTTCTTT | CASSLIPGQARIKTRNEVFF
TRBJ2-7 | TRBV19 | NA | TRBD1 | TGTGCCAGTAGTACGGGACAGCACGATGTAGAGCAGTACTTC | CASSTGQHDVEQYF
TRBJ1-3 | TRBV7-9 | NA | TRBD1 | TGTGCCAGCAGCCGCGACAGGGGGGGATATGGAAACACCATATATTTT | CASSRDRGGYGNTIYF
TRBJ1-1 | TRBV5-6 | NA | TRBD1 | TGTGCCAGCAGCTCAGACCATATAGGGACAGTGATGAACACTGAAGCTTTCTTT | CASSSDHIGTVMNTEAFF
TRBJ1-1 | TRBV4-3 | NA | NA | TGCGCCAGCAGCCAAGATTACGCCCGGGTGGACGCCAGGGGCACTGAAGCTTTCTTT | CASSQDYARVDARGTEAFF
TRBJ1-5 | TRBV3-1/TRBV3-2 | NA | TRBD1 | TGTGCCAGCAGCCAACGCCCCAGGGGGACCCATCAGCCCCAGCATTTT | CASSQRPRGTHQPQHF
TRBJ1-4 | TRBV28 | NA | NA | TGTGCCAGCAGGCTACTAGACGCTGAAAAACTGTTTTTT | CASRLLDAEKLFF
TRBJ2-2 | TRBV30 | NA | TRBD1 | TGTGCCTGTTTACGGACAGGGGTCACCGGGGAGCTGTTTTTT | CACLRTGVTGELFF
TRBJ1-1 | TRBV3-1/TRBV3-2 | NA | TRBD1 | TGTGCCAGCAGCCAACGGACAGGGGGCACTGAAGCTTTCTTT | CASSQRTGGTEAFF
TRBJ1-1 | TRBV2 | NA | TRBD1 | TGTGCCTGGAGAAAGGACAGGTGGATGAACACTGAAGCTTTCTTT | CAWRKDRWMNTEAFF
TRBJ1-1 | TRBV10-3 | NA | TRBD1 | TGTGCCATCGGGTCAGGGGGTGGGTACGGCACTGAAGCTTTCTTT | CAIGSGGGYGTEAFF
TRBJ2-7 | TRBV7-9 | few | NA | TGTGCCAGCAGCTTGTTAACGGGGTTTACGGAGCAGTACTTC | CASSLLTGFTEQYF
TRBJ1-2 | TRBV5-1 | NA | NA | TGCGCCAGCAGCTCCGGGATCGACGATGGCTACACCTTC | CASSSGIDDGYTF
TRBJ2-5 | TRBV18 | NA | TRBD1 | TGTGCCAGCTCCCGGGACAGGGGGCAAGAGACCCAGTACTTC | CASSRDRGQETQYF
TRBJ1-5 | TRBV5-1 | NA | NA | TGCGCCAGCAGCTTGGGTTCAGGGAGCAATCAGCCCCAGCATTTT | CASSLGSGSNQPQHF
TRBJ2-3 | TRBV18 | NA | TRBD2 | TGTGCCAGCTCGATCTTTCGAGCGGGGGGCGTGGATACGCAGTATTTT | CASSIFRAGGVDTQYF
TRBJ1-6 | TRBV3-1/TRBV3-2 | few | NA | TGTGCCAGCAGCCAAGCAGGGCAGAGTTCACCCCTCCACTTT | CASSQAGQSSPLHF
TRBJ2-3 | TRBV15 | NA | TRBD2 | TGTGCCACCAGCAGCTCGGGGGGAAGCACAGATACGCAGTATTTT | CATSSSGGSTDTQYF
TRBJ2-7 | TRBV5-5 | NA | NA | TGTGCCAGCAGCTCCCCGGGACTTCGCTACGAGCAGTACTTC | CASSSPGLRYEQYF
TRBJ2-2 | TRBV2 | NA | NA | TGTGCCAGCAGGGGGCCCCACAGGGAGCTGTTTTTT | CASRGPHRELFF